These 17 T cell receptor beta chains originate from one sample sequenced in a study of CDR3 diversity in severe acne. TCRdb reprocessed the PCR reads via MiXCR and lists one record per CDR3 protein. The sample gives 97,000 or so distinct CDR3 sequences, about half of which show up once; 12% is in the top ten. Sequenced input: blood. These receptors were obtained from a male donor with acne.

This clonotype was recorded a few times. V and J are TRBV3-1 and TRBJ2-2; no firm D call. This CDR3 has 12 residues. Trimming shortened V by 3 bases and J by 7 bases, and 6 bases separated the two germline ends. From germline, CDR1 is LGHDT and CDR2 YNNKEL (reference sequence). CDR3 loop: CASSQVGGELFF. In nucleotides, the CDR3 is TGTGCCAGCAGCCAGGTGGGCGGGGAGCTGTTTTTT.

The V call is TRBV20-1, the J call TRBJ1-5, with a tentative D call TRBD1 (5 bases). The CDR3 spans 14 residues. V was shortened by 6 bases and J by 11 bases, with 23 bases between the two germline ends. Germline V gene data show CDR1 as DFQATT and CDR2 as SNEGSKA (reference sequence). The CDR3 loop is CSATTGGVQETQHF. CDR3 nucleotide sequence: TGCAGTGCCACGACTGGGGGGGTCCAAGAGACCCAGCATTTT.

This clonotype has a count of ten or more. The gene calls are TRBV6-5 and TRBJ2-2; D unclear. V gave up 7 bases and J gave up 7 bases, with 10 bases separating them. Germline CDR1 MNHEY, CDR2 SVGAGI. CDR3 length equals 12 residues. The CDR3 nucleotides read TGTGCCAGCAACGGCTTAGTCGGGGAGCTGTTTTTT. Translated, it gives CASNGLVGELFF.

This clonotype has just a few counts. This chain joins TRBV29-1 and TRBJ2-3, with 8 bases aligning to TRBD1. Germline lookup yields CDR1 SQVTM and CDR2 ANQGSEA. Trimming removed 8 bases from V and 3 bases from J; junction bases left unmatched: 10. CDR3 length equals 14 residues. The CDR3 spells CSLEQGARTDTQYF. CDR3 DNA: TGCAGCTTGGAGCAGGGGGCGAGGACAGATACGCAGTATTTT.

This clonotype was counted only a few times. The chain has TRBV6-6 and TRBJ2-7, with TRBD2 matching over 13 bases. J was trimmed by 5 bases and V by 6 bases; bases with no gene match: 13. In germline, CDR1 is MNHNY, CDR2 SVGAGI (reference sequence). The CDR3 has 17 amino acids. The CDR3 is CASRSISAGLAGNEQYF. CDR3 sequence (DNA): TGTGCCAGCAGATCGATTTCGGCGGGACTAGCGGGAAACGAGCAGTACTTC.

V is TRBV10-3 and J is TRBJ1-5; D not resolved. With 9 bases removed from V and 4 bases from J, the gap between germline ends came to 16 bases. The CDR3 length is 14 residues. Germline CDR1 ENHRY, CDR2 SYGVKD. The CDR3 here is CAIHDPVGNQPQHF. The CDR3 bases are TGTGCCATACATGACCCCGTAGGTAATCAGCCCCAGCATTTT.

The V call is TRBV5-4, the J call TRBJ1-1, with 9 bases aligning to TRBD1. The germline gives CDR1 SGHNT, CDR2 YYREEE (reference sequence). Losses at the gene ends were 1 base for V and 5 bases for J; bases not matched to a gene: 3. The CDR3 sequence is 14 residues long. In nucleotides, the CDR3 is TGTGCCAGCAGCTTGCCCGGGACAGGGACTGAAGCTTTCTTT. The encoded protein is CASSLPGTGTEAFF.

The chain joins TRBV29-1 to TRBJ2-5; 7 nucleotides align to TRBD2. The CDR3 is made up of 16 amino acids. Germline V gene data show CDR1 as SQVTM and CDR2 as ANQGSEA. The V gene end was trimmed by 2 bases and the J gene end by 4 bases; junction bases not matched to a gene: 13. The CDR3 coding sequence is TGCAGCGTTGAATGGGGGAGGGACCACGGTATAGAGACCCAGTACTTC. This encodes CSVEWGRDHGIETQYF.

The chain is built from TRBV6-1 and TRBJ2-7, with 9 bases fitting TRBD2. V gave up 7 bases and J gave up 6 bases; unmatched junction bases: 10. This CDR3 comprises 14 residues. In germline, CDR1 is MNHNS, CDR2 SASEGT. The CDR3 region is CASKLEGGRAEQYF. The CDR3 nucleotides are TGTGCCAGCAAGTTAGAGGGCGGGAGGGCCGAGCAGTACTTC.

This clonotype was recorded at least ten times. The chain carries TRBV2 and TRBJ1-5, with 9 bases aligning to TRBD1. The germline V gene has CDR1 SNHLY and CDR2 FYNNEI. CDR3 length: 13 amino acids. V lost 6 bases, J lost 7 bases, and 4 bases stayed unmatched. The CDR3 spells CASSRTGDQPQHF. CDR3 nucleotide sequence: TGTGCCAGCAGCCGGACAGGGGACCAGCCCCAGCATTTT.

On this clonotype itself: The conserved phenylalanine or tryptophan is not found at the CDR3 terminus, so this likely reflects a read error. The chain recombines TRBV25-1 with TRBJ2-3, with 12 bases aligning to TRBD2. The CDR3 is 18 amino acids. J lost 3 bases, V lost 6 bases, and 13 bases had no gene match. Germline lookup yields CDR1 MGHDK and CDR2 SYGVNS. As DNA, the CDR3 is TGTGCCAGCAGCTTACTAGCGGGAGGCCTAACCGAGACAGATACGCAGTATATT. This encodes CASSLLAGGLTETDTQYI.

This chain joins TRBV7-2 and TRBJ2-5, with TRBD2 matching over 16 bases. The better agreement between TRBJ2-1 and the DNA end casts doubt on the J call. In germline, CDR1 is SGHTA, CDR2 FQGNSA. CDR3 length: 17 amino acids. CDR3 nucleotides: TGTGCCAGCAGCCTTGCATGGGGGACTAGCGGGAGGGGGGGGCAGTTCTTC. Encoded protein: CASSLAWGTSGRGGQFF.

As regards this clonotype: At one end, the junction sequence differs from germline, possibly due to a read error. The V and J genes are TRBV9 and TRBJ2-1; TRBD2 aligns across 10 bases. Germline values: CDR1 SGDLS, CDR2 YYNGEE. The length of the CDR3 is 17 residues. The CDR3 loop reads CASSLGASGSLHSERFF. In DNA, the CDR3 is TGTGCCAGCAGCTTAGGCGCTAGCGGGAGTCTCCACAGTGAGCGGTTCTTC.

Ten or more counts support this clonotype. This chain joins TRBV14 and TRBJ2-7, with 13 nucleotides matching TRBD2. The CDR3 is 15 amino acids. The V segment lost 4 bases and the J segment 3 bases; nucleotides outside the gene matches: 3. CDR1 is SGHDN and CDR2 is FVKESK in the germline V gene. This chain's CDR3 is CASSLRTSGGYEQYF. DNA of the CDR3: TGTGCCAGCAGCCTTAGGACTAGCGGGGGCTACGAGCAGTACTTC.

The chain joins TRBV9 to TRBJ2-5, with D hard to call. Trimming shortened V by 3 bases and J by 2 bases, and 14 bases separated the two germline ends. The CDR3 consists of 15 residues. Germline values: CDR1 SGDLS, CDR2 YYNGEE. CDR3 coding DNA: TGTGCCAGCAGCGGGAGCGAGCAATATCAAGAGACCCAGTACTTC. It yields the protein CASSGSEQYQETQYF.

This clonotype showed up just once. The chain is built from TRBV11-2 and TRBJ2-1; D assignment may be TRBD1 or TRBD2 (5 bases each). The CDR3 extends over 14 amino acids. The germline V and J ends were trimmed by 2 bases and 7 bases, with 12 bases remaining between them. The germline CDR1 and CDR2 sequences are SGHAT and FQNNGV. The CDR3 here is CASSLLGTENEQFF. In DNA, the CDR3 is TGTGCCAGCAGCTTACTAGGGACCGAAAATGAGCAGTTCTTC.

This rearrangement joins TRBV18 to TRBJ1-1; TRBD1 might be the D (5 bases). The CDR3 contains 14 residues. Germline V gene lookup returns CDR1 KGHSH and CDR2 LQKENI. V was clipped by 6 bases and J by 5 bases, with 16 bases between them. CDR3: CASSGDGTRTEAFF. Written as DNA, the CDR3 is TGTGCCAGCTCTGGGGACGGGACGAGGACTGAAGCTTTCTTT.